The rows below give T cell receptor beta chains drawn from one sample of a study of cytomegalovirus exposure and HLA in healthy donors. This table comes from immunoSEQ multiplex PCR, and its TCRdb copy is limited to in-frame clones, with some not included. Found here are around 150,000 clones, 70% to 90% of them singletons; the top ten hold more than 2%. The sample was PBMCs. Receptors were obtained from a man aged 18 to 29 in good health and CMV-seropositive. Each CDR3 is given with its conserved first and last residue. The order of the fields is J gene, D gene, clone size, V gene, CDR3 protein, CDR3 DNA. A D gene is named only where the DNA matches it firmly. The size field is filled for only some rows; it gives once, few, many or a size class.

>TRBJ2-1|TRBD2|.|TRBV4-2
CASSQEGLAGGGEQFF
TGTGCCAGCAGCCAAGAAGGCCTAGCGGGGGGCGGTGAGCAGTTCTTC
>TRBJ1-6|TRBD1|.|TRBV7-8
CASSPGGWDRGRSPLHF
TGTGCCAGCAGCCCCGGTGGATGGGACAGGGGGCGATCACCCCTCCACTTT
>TRBJ2-5|.|.|TRBV7-9
CASSPGETQYF
TGTGCCAGCAGCCCCGGGGAGACCCAGTACTTC
>TRBJ1-6|TRBD1|.|TRBV6-4
CASRERQGANSPLHF
TGTGCCAGCAGGGAAAGACAGGGGGCAAATTCACCCCTCCACTTT
>TRBJ1-1|.|.|TRBV19
CASSIQVVRTEAFF
TGTGCCAGTAGTATCCAAGTCGTCCGGACTGAAGCTTTCTTT
>TRBJ2-1|TRBD2|.|TRBV6-1
CASSEQMGLGSDEQFF
TGTGCCAGCAGCGAACAGATGGGACTAGGGTCCGATGAGCAGTTCTTC
>TRBJ2-1|TRBD1|.|TRBV5-4
CASSLGTGIENEQFF
TGTGCCAGCAGCTTGGGGACAGGGATCGAAAATGAGCAGTTCTTC
>TRBJ1-2|TRBD1|.|TRBV6-1
CASSPPGQGNYGYTF
TGTGCCAGCAGTCCGCCGGGACAGGGGAACTATGGCTACACCTTC
>TRBJ2-7|.|.|TRBV27
CASSRTYAYEQYF
TGTGCCAGCAGCCGGACTTATGCCTACGAGCAGTACTTC
>TRBJ1-5|.|.|TRBV18
CASSQTENQPQHF
TGTGCCAGCTCACAGACAGAGAATCAGCCCCAGCATTTT
>TRBJ2-7|TRBD1|.|TRBV16
CASSPTGTGGGSYEQYF
TGTGCCAGCAGCCCGACAGGGACAGGGGGCGGCTCCTACGAGCAGTACTTC
>TRBJ1-1|.|.|TRBV5-4
CASSLVGTPNTEAFF
TGTGCCAGCAGCTTGGTTGGCACACCGAACACTGAAGCTTTCTTT
>TRBJ1-2|TRBD1|few|TRBV9
CASSSSRDRANYGYTF
TGTGCCAGCAGCAGTTCCCGGGACAGGGCTAACTATGGCTACACCTTC
>TRBJ2-2|TRBD1|.|TRBV19
CASRSPPRGQGVTGELFF
TGTGCCAGTAGGTCTCCCCCCCGGGGACAGGGCGTCACCGGGGAGCTGTTTTTT
>TRBJ2-3|TRBD2|.|TRBV4-3
CASSSQTSGGGTDTQYF
TGCGCCAGCAGCTCACAGACTAGCGGGGGCGGAACAGATACGCAGTATTTT
>TRBJ1-1|.|.|TRBV30
CAWSPNLLLKEAFF
TGTGCCTGGAGTCCTAACCTCCTCCTGAAGGAAGCTTTCTTT
>TRBJ2-1|TRBD1|.|TRBV4-3
CASSQATRTGAGNEQFF
TGCGCCAGCAGCCAAGCTACCAGGACAGGGGCGGGCAATGAGCAGTTCTTC
>TRBJ1-1|.|once|TRBV30
CAWTPGGNTEAFF
TGTGCCTGGACCCCAGGAGGGAACACTGAAGCTTTCTTT
>TRBJ1-4|.|.|TRBV5-1
CASSWGGHSANEKLFF
TGCGCCAGCAGCTGGGGGGGACATTCTGCTAATGAAAAACTGTTTTTT
>TRBJ1-3|.|.|TRBV11-2
CASSLRRSGNTIYF
TGTGCCAGCAGCTTGCGGAGGTCTGGAAACACCATATATTTT
>TRBJ1-2|.|once|TRBV4-2
CASSQGQGFYGYTF
TGTGCCAGCAGCCAAGGCCAGGGATTCTATGGCTACACCTTC
>TRBJ2-6|.|.|TRBV5-1
CASSLGGTGANVLTF
TGCGCCAGCAGCTTGGGAGGTACCGGGGCCAACGTCCTGACTTTC
>TRBJ2-3|TRBD2|.|TRBV9
CASSVGAGGPRTDTQYF
TGTGCCAGCAGCGTAGGAGCGGGGGGTCCTCGCACAGATACGCAGTATTTT
>TRBJ2-3|TRBD2|.|TRBV25-1
CASSDMGLAPLRQYF
TGTGCCAGCAGTGATATGGGACTAGCACCTCTGAGGCAGTATTTT
>TRBJ2-5|TRBD2|.|TRBV6-1
CASSEIAGAGETQYF
TGTGCCAGCAGTGAAATAGCGGGGGCGGGGGAGACCCAGTACTTC
>TRBJ2-5|TRBD2|.|TRBV6-5
CASRSSGLASETQYF
TGTGCCAGCAGAAGCTCGGGACTAGCATCCGAGACCCAGTACTTC
>TRBJ1-2|TRBD1|.|TRBV10-3
CAISSGGSNYGYTF
TGTGCCATCAGTTCAGGGGGATCTAACTATGGCTACACCTTC
>TRBJ2-5|TRBD1|.|TRBV5-4
CASSLEAGGQETQYF
TGTGCCAGCAGCTTGGAGGCAGGGGGCCAAGAGACCCAGTACTTC
>TRBJ1-1|.|.|TRBV4-1
CASSRLTGFGTEAFF
TGCGCCAGCAGCCGTCTAACAGGGTTTGGCACTGAAGCTTTCTTT
>TRBJ1-3|.|.|TRBV11-2
CASSGAGAMLSGNTIYF
TGTGCCAGCAGCGGGGCAGGGGCAATGCTCTCTGGAAACACCATATATTTT
>TRBJ1-1|.|.|TRBV2
CASTPRGMGQNTEAFF
TGTGCCAGCACTCCCCGAGGGATGGGACAGAACACTGAAGCTTTCTTT
>TRBJ2-7|.|.|TRBV18
CASSAGQTYEQYF
TGTGCCAGCTCGGCAGGGCAGACCTACGAGCAGTACTTC
>TRBJ1-5|.|.|TRBV6-1
CASSETRDNQPQHF
TGTGCCAGCAGTGAAACCAGGGACAATCAGCCCCAGCATTTT
>TRBJ2-1|.|.|TRBV27
CASRIAGPEGYNEQFF
TGTGCCAGCAGAATCGCGGGACCAGAGGGCTACAATGAGCAGTTCTTC
>TRBJ1-4|.|.|TRBV9
CASSASGAANEKLFF
TGTGCCAGCAGCGCGTCAGGAGCGGCAAATGAAAAACTGTTTTTT
>TRBJ2-7|TRBD1|medium-sized|TRBV19
CASSPGTGYYEQYF
TGTGCCAGTAGCCCCGGGACAGGTTACTACGAGCAGTACTTC
>TRBJ2-2|.|few|TRBV9
CASSGLLNTGELFF
TGTGCCAGCAGCGGACTCCTAAACACCGGGGAGCTGTTTTTT
>TRBJ2-3|.|.|TRBV7-6
CASSLAAAGSTDTQYF
TGTGCCAGCAGCTTAGCGGCCGCGGGGAGCACAGATACGCAGTATTTT
>TRBJ1-1|TRBD1|.|TRBV9
CASGQGNTEAFF
TGTGCCAGCGGACAGGGGAATACTGAAGCTTTCTTT
>TRBJ1-5|.|.|TRBV7-2
CASSLARTGNQPQHF
TGTGCCAGCAGCTTAGCCCGAACGGGCAATCAGCCCCAGCATTTT
>TRBJ2-7|.|.|TRBV7-2
CASTNSYEQYF
TGTGCCAGCACCAATTCCTACGAGCAGTACTTC
>TRBJ2-1|.|.|TRBV9
CASSAPGYEQFF
TGTGCCAGCAGCGCCCCAGGTTATGAGCAGTTCTTC
>TRBJ2-7|.|few|TRBV7-2
CASSFGGGSSYEQYF
TGTGCCAGCAGCTTTGGGGGGGGCAGCTCCTACGAGCAGTACTTC
>TRBJ2-3|TRBD2|.|TRBV7-2
CASSLTAGGQGDTQYF
TGTGCCAGCAGCTTGACAGCGGGGGGGCAGGGAGATACGCAGTATTTT
>TRBJ2-3|.|.|TRBV29-1
CSVVARTDTQYF
TGCAGCGTTGTAGCACGCACAGATACGCAGTATTTT
>TRBJ2-3|TRBD1|few|TRBV6-6
CASSYRDRSTDTQYF
TGTGCCAGCAGTTACAGGGACAGGAGCACAGATACGCAGTATTTT
>TRBJ2-7|TRBD2|.|TRBV9
CASSVAGGPNEQYF
TGTGCCAGCAGCGTAGCGGGGGGGCCGAACGAGCAGTACTTC
>TRBJ2-6|.|.|TRBV29-1
CSVAGMGSGANVLTF
TGCAGCGTTGCGGGAATGGGCTCTGGGGCCAACGTCCTGACTTTC
>TRBJ1-1|.|.|TRBV5-6
CASSSTGIPEAFF
TGTGCCAGCAGCTCAACAGGGATCCCTGAAGCTTTCTTT
>TRBJ1-1|TRBD1|.|TRBV7-9
CASSPTGGNTEAFF
TGTGCCAGCAGTCCGACAGGGGGGAACACTGAAGCTTTCTTT
>TRBJ2-7|TRBD1|once|TRBV15
CATSRDQTGGISEQYF
TGTGCCACCAGCAGAGATCAAACAGGGGGTATAAGTGAGCAGTACTTC
>TRBJ2-7|.|.|TRBV11-1
CASSLGSNIYEQYF
TGTGCCAGCAGCTTAGGATCGAACATATACGAGCAGTACTTC
>TRBJ1-6|.|.|TRBV7-3
CASSLGSFGSYNSPLHF
TGTGCCAGCAGCTTAGGGAGTTTCGGTTCCTATAATTCACCCCTCCACTTT
>TRBJ1-3|.|few|TRBV7-9
CASSQGHAGNTIYF
TGTGCCAGCAGCCAGGGGCACGCTGGAAACACCATATATTTT
>TRBJ2-5|.|.|TRBV7-9
CASSFEGWTQYF
TGTGCCAGCAGCTTCGAGGGCTGGACCCAGTACTTC
>TRBJ2-3|TRBD1|.|TRBV19
CASTTGQGGADTQYF
TGTGCCAGTACCACGGGACAGGGTGGCGCAGATACGCAGTATTTT
>TRBJ2-4|TRBD1|.|TRBV4-3
CASSQDSGGAAKNIQYF
TGCGCCAGCAGCCAAGATTCAGGGGGCGCTGCCAAAAACATTCAGTACTTC
>TRBJ1-1|TRBD1|.|TRBV7-2
CASSQLQGVTEAFF
TGTGCCAGCAGCCAGCTACAGGGGGTCACTGAAGCTTTCTTT
>TRBJ1-2|.|once|TRBV18
CASSPSDTRGYTF
TGTGCCAGCTCACCATCGGACACCCGCGGCTACACCTTC
>TRBJ1-5|TRBD1|few|TRBV27
CASRSGQGMYSNQPQHF
TGTGCCAGCAGGTCGGGACAGGGGATGTATAGCAATCAGCCCCAGCATTTT